The rows below give T cell receptor beta chains drawn from one sample of a study of blood T cell repertoires in COVID-19. Sequencing was performed with immunoSEQ multiplex PCR; in TCRdb, only in-frame clones are kept and a portion is missing. Altogether approximately 500,000 clones are present, about 88% being singletons, with the ten largest covering 0.75% to 0.9%. The sequenced sample consisted of peripheral blood. These receptors originate from a man aged 18 to 30 with COVID-19, enrolled during active disease. Both conserved end residues are part of each CDR3. The D gene is left open where the match is weak. Some rows mark clone size as missing; the rest say once, few, many or name a class of expanded clone.

j_gene	abundance	d_gene	v_gene	CDR3aa	CDR3nt
TRBJ2-7	.	TRBD1	TRBV7-9	CASSRDRGELYEQYF	TGTGCCAGCAGCCGGGACAGGGGGGAACTCTACGAGCAGTACTTC
TRBJ2-2	.	.	TRBV19	CASSIRDSGELFF	TGTGCCAGTAGTATCCGGGACTCCGGGGAGCTGTTTTTT
TRBJ1-3	.	.	TRBV7-8	CASSLEQGNTIYF	TGTGCCAGCAGCTTAGAACAGGGAAACACCATATATTTT
TRBJ2-7	.	TRBD2	TRBV3-1/TRBV3-2	CASSAGGAGTEQYF	TGTGCCAGCAGCGCCGGCGGAGCGGGGACCGAGCAGTACTTC
TRBJ1-2	.	.	TRBV18	CASSPETDSNYGYTF	TGTGCCAGCTCACCGGAAACGGACTCTAACTATGGCTACACCTTC
TRBJ2-5	.	TRBD1	TRBV3-1/TRBV3-2	CASSPGTGRALWTQYF	TGTGCCAGCAGCCCTGGGACAGGGAGGGCTTTATGGACCCAGTACTTC
TRBJ1-5	.	TRBD1	TRBV27	CASSSGQGALQPQHF	TGTGCCAGCAGTTCCGGACAGGGGGCGCTTCAGCCCCAGCATTTT
TRBJ1-1	.	.	TRBV3-1/TRBV3-2	CASTRESNTEAFF	TGTGCCAGCACTAGGGAGTCAAACACTGAAGCTTTCTTT
TRBJ1-1	.	.	TRBV27	CASSLSSVTEAFF	TGTGCCAGCAGTTTATCTTCGGTCACTGAAGCTTTCTTT
TRBJ1-1	.	.	TRBV3-1/TRBV3-2	CASSQEPGVEAFF	TGTGCCAGCAGCCAAGAGCCAGGGGTTGAAGCTTTCTTT
TRBJ2-5	.	.	TRBV18	CASSQGTEETQYF	TGTGCCAGCTCACAAGGGACTGAAGAGACCCAGTACTTC
TRBJ1-1	.	TRBD1	TRBV2	CASIPDRGEKTEAFF	TGTGCCAGCATCCCGGACAGGGGAGAAAAGACTGAAGCTTTCTTT
TRBJ2-7	.	.	TRBV14	CASSRELGLHEQYF	TGTGCCAGCAGCCGAGAGCTCGGTCTCCACGAGCAGTACTTC
TRBJ2-2	.	.	TRBV4-2	CASSQAVLTGELFF	TGTGCCAGCAGCCAAGCGGTTCTCACCGGGGAGCTGTTTTTT
TRBJ2-2	.	TRBD2	TRBV10-1	CASSGGRASVIGELFF	TGCGCCAGCAGTGGTGGGAGGGCATCCGTCATCGGGGAGCTGTTTTTT
TRBJ2-1	.	TRBD2	TRBV5-1	CASSPIAGLSSYNEQFF	TGCGCCAGCAGCCCCATAGCGGGACTAAGCTCCTACAATGAGCAGTTCTTC
TRBJ2-1	.	.	TRBV3-1/TRBV3-2	CASSQAGVSYNEQFF	TGTGCCAGCAGCCAAGCCGGGGTATCCTACAATGAGCAGTTCTTC
TRBJ1-2	.	.	TRBV30	CAWLNYGYTF	TGTGCCTGGCTTAACTATGGCTACACCTTC
TRBJ2-7	once	.	TRBV6-6	CASSPDRINSYEQYF	TGTGCCAGCAGTCCAGACAGAATAAACTCCTACGAGCAGTACTTC
TRBJ2-3	.	.	TRBV29-1	CSVEPTWDTQYF	TGCAGCGTTGAACCGACTTGGGATACGCAGTATTTT
TRBJ2-1	.	.	TRBV7-9	CASSSGQTYNEQFF	TGTGCCAGCAGCTCTGGTCAGACCTACAATGAGCAGTTCTTC
TRBJ2-5	.	.	TRBV9	CASSVARGSRETQYF	TGTGCCAGCAGCGTAGCTCGGGGGAGTAGAGAGACCCAGTACTTC
TRBJ2-3	.	.	TRBV6-6	CASSYSAGRTDTQYF	TGTGCCAGCAGTTACTCGGCGGGCCGCACAGATACGCAGTATTTT
TRBJ2-7	.	TRBD1	TRBV4-1	CASSQGTGGTYEQYF	TGCGCCAGCAGCCAAGGGACAGGCGGCACCTACGAGCAGTACTTC
TRBJ2-1	.	.	TRBV9	CASSPLGVGGYNEQFF	TGTGCCAGCAGCCCCCTGGGGGTGGGGGGCTACAATGAGCAGTTCTTC
TRBJ2-7	.	.	TRBV4-2	CASSQAGAKISYEQYF	TGTGCCAGCAGCCAAGCTGGGGCTAAGATTTCCTACGAGCAGTACTTC
TRBJ2-5	.	.	TRBV7-7	CASSLANSDRETQYF	TGTGCCAGCAGCTTAGCTAACTCCGATCGGGAGACCCAGTACTTC
TRBJ1-1	.	.	TRBV10-2	CASSENPAGTSWGTEAFF	TGCGCCAGCAGTGAAAACCCCGCCGGGACTTCGTGGGGTACTGAAGCTTTCTTT
TRBJ1-6	once	.	TRBV15	CATSRGRGSPLHF	TGTGCCACCAGCAGGGGGCGGGGTTCACCCCTCCACTTT
TRBJ2-1	.	TRBD2	TRBV19	CASKERGGLTEQFF	TGTGCCAGTAAGGAGCGGGGGGGCCTCACTGAGCAGTTCTTC
TRBJ2-1	.	.	TRBV2	CASSRGFDEQFF	TGTGCCAGCAGTAGGGGGTTCGATGAGCAGTTCTTC
TRBJ2-1	.	.	TRBV9	CASSVEGEYNEQFF	TGTGCCAGCAGCGTAGAAGGGGAATACAATGAGCAGTTCTTC
TRBJ2-2	.	TRBD1	TRBV5-6	CASSLGQGSNTGELFF	TGTGCCAGCAGCTTGGGACAGGGCTCGAACACCGGGGAGCTGTTTTTT
TRBJ1-6	.	.	TRBV6-5	CASSHRDYNSPLHF	TGTGCCAGCAGCCACCGGGACTATAATTCACCCCTCCACTTT
TRBJ2-2	.	.	TRBV5-5	CASSLTLDSYYTGELFF	TGTGCCAGCAGCTTGACGTTAGACAGCTACTATACCGGGGAGCTGTTTTTT
TRBJ2-1	.	.	TRBV12-5	CASGLGLEGDEQFF	TGTGCTAGTGGTTTGGGGCTAGAGGGGGATGAGCAGTTCTTC
TRBJ1-1	.	TRBD1	TRBV29-1	CSVEDLQGVNTEAFF	TGCAGCGTTGAAGACCTCCAGGGGGTGAACACTGAAGCTTTCTTT
TRBJ1-5	.	TRBD1	TRBV30	CAWRAGTGGNQPQHF	TGTGCCTGGAGAGCCGGGACAGGGGGCAATCAGCCCCAGCATTTT
TRBJ1-2	.	TRBD1	TRBV2	CASSAGQGTYGYTF	TGTGCCAGCAGTGCCGGACAGGGTACCTATGGCTACACCTTC
TRBJ1-6	.	.	TRBV12-3/TRBV12-4	CASSRDSLSPLHF	TGTGCCAGCAGCCGGGACTCACTATCACCCCTCCACTTT
TRBJ1-1	.	.	TRBV19	CASRYRDIEAFF	TGTGCCAGTAGGTACCGGGACATAGAAGCTTTCTTT
TRBJ1-2	.	.	TRBV5-1	CASSAGPGMYGYTF	TGCGCCAGCAGCGCGGGGCCTGGGATGTATGGCTACACCTTC
TRBJ1-5	few	.	TRBV3-1/TRBV3-2	CASSQQGNQPQHF	TGTGCCAGCAGCCAACAGGGTAATCAGCCCCAGCATTTT
TRBJ2-1	.	.	TRBV12-3/TRBV12-4	CASIPLGPNEQFF	TGTGCCAGCATCCCACTTGGGCCGAATGAGCAGTTCTTC
TRBJ1-2	.	TRBD1	TRBV24-1	CATSDRGNNYGYTF	TGTGCCACCAGTGACAGGGGGAATAACTATGGCTACACCTTC
TRBJ2-3	.	.	TRBV4-1	CASSQVSPLADTQYF	TGCGCCAGCAGCCAAGTTTCCCCACTAGCTGATACGCAGTATTTT
TRBJ2-7	.	TRBD2	TRBV5-1	CASSAPGGMQYF	TGCGCCAGCAGCGCCCCGGGGGGAATGCAGTACTTC
TRBJ2-7	.	TRBD2	TRBV4-1	CASSHLQSGVSYEQYF	TGCGCCAGCAGCCATCTCCAGAGCGGGGTCTCCTACGAGCAGTACTTC
TRBJ1-4	.	.	TRBV2	CASSMRDSNEKLFF	TGTGCCAGCAGTATGCGCGATTCTAATGAAAAACTGTTTTTT
TRBJ2-1	once	TRBD1	TRBV5-1	CASSPETGVDNEQFF	TGCGCCAGCAGCCCCGAGACAGGGGTTGACAATGAGCAGTTCTTC
TRBJ2-2	.	TRBD2	TRBV5-1	CASSLFGTSGTANTGELFF	TGCGCCAGCAGCTTGTTCGGGACTAGCGGGACCGCAAACACCGGGGAGCTGTTTTTT
TRBJ2-2	.	TRBD1	TRBV25-1	CASSDPGGEARNTGELFF	TGTGCCAGCAGTGATCCAGGGGGTGAGGCACGGAACACCGGGGAGCTGTTTTTT
TRBJ2-1	.	TRBD2	TRBV6-5	CASSSILAGEQFF	TGTGCCAGCAGTTCGATACTAGCGGGTGAGCAGTTCTTC